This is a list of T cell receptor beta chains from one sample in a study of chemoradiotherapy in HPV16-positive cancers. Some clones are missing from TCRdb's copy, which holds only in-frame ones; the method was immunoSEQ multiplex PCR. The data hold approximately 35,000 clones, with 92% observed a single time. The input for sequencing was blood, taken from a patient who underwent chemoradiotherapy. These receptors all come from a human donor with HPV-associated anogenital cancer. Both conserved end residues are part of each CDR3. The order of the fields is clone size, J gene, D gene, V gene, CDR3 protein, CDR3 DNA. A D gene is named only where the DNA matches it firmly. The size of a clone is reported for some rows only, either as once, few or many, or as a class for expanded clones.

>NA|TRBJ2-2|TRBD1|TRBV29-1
CSVEDRDRGSTGELFF
TGCAGCGTTGAAGATCGGGACAGGGGTAGCACCGGGGAGCTGTTTTTT
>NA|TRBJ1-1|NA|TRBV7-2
CASSSSRGVTEAFF
TGTGCCAGCAGCAGTTCGAGGGGGGTCACTGAAGCTTTCTTT
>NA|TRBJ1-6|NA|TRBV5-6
CASSTHVMGTPLHF
TGTGCCAGCAGCACACATGTTATGGGGACACCCCTCCACTTT
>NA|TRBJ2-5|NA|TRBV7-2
CASSSMGGRETQYF
TGTGCCAGCAGCTCCATGGGGGGCAGGGAGACCCAGTACTTC
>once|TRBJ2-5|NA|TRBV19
CASSIEGRGETQYF
TGTGCCAGTAGTATAGAGGGCAGGGGTGAGACCCAGTACTTC
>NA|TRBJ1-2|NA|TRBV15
CATSHTSSGIYGYTF
TGTGCCACCAGCCACACGTCTAGTGGGATATATGGCTACACCTTC
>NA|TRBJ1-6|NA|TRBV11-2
CASSPVGGDNSPLHF
TGTGCCAGCAGCCCGGTAGGGGGAGATAATTCACCCCTCCACTTT
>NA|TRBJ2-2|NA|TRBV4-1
CASSQDGVGTHTGELFF
TGCGCCAGCAGCCAAGATGGGGTGGGAACACACACCGGGGAGCTGTTTTTT
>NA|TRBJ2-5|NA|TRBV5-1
CASSLAVGRPAETQYF
TGCGCCAGCAGCTTGGCCGTGGGGCGCCCCGCAGAGACCCAGTACTTC
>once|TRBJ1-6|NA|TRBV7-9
CASSSGVLNSPLHF
TGTGCCAGCAGCTCCGGCGTGTTGAATTCACCCCTCCACTTT
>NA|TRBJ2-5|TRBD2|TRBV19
CASTWTSGETQYF
TGTGCCAGTACCTGGACTAGCGGGGAGACCCAGTACTTC
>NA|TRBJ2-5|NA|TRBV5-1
CASSLGTVLKETQYF
TGCGCCAGCAGCTTGGGGACAGTACTCAAGGAGACCCAGTACTTC
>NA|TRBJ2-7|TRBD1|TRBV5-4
CASSELLLDRGYEQYF
TGTGCCAGCAGCGAGCTCCTGCTGGACAGGGGGTACGAGCAGTACTTC
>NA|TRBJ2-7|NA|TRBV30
CAWTGLSGYEQYF
TGTGCCTGGACCGGACTTTCGGGCTACGAGCAGTACTTC
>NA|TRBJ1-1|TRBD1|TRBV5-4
CASSLRQGTNTEAFF
TGTGCCAGCAGCTTGAGACAGGGTACTAACACTGAAGCTTTCTTT
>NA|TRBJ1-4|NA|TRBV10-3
CAISGRENEKLFF
TGTGCCATCTCGGGCAGGGAGAATGAAAAACTGTTTTTT
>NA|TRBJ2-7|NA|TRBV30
CAWTSAPSYEQYF
TGTGCCTGGACCTCGGCGCCCTCCTACGAGCAGTACTTC
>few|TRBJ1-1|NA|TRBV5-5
CASSYGRLLDPLEAFF
TGTGCCAGCAGCTACGGACGGCTGCTAGACCCATTGGAAGCTTTCTTT
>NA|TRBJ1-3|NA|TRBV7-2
CASSDRSGNTIYF
TGTGCCAGCAGTGACAGATCTGGAAACACCATATATTTT
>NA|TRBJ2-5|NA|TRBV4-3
CASSQESEGTQYF
TGCGCCAGCAGCCAAGAGTCGGAGGGGACCCAGTACTTC
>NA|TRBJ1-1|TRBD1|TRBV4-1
CASSPGQPYEAFF
TGCGCCAGCAGCCCGGGACAGCCCTATGAAGCTTTCTTT
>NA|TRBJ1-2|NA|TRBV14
CASSRQYGDYGYTF
TGTGCCAGCAGCCGACAGTATGGGGACTATGGCTACACCTTC
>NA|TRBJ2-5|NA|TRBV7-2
CASSPTRAQETQYF
TGTGCCAGCAGCCCGACCCGGGCCCAAGAGACCCAGTACTTC
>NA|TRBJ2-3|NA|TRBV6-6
CASSWGGDTQYF
TGTGCCAGCAGTTGGGGTGGGGATACGCAGTATTTT
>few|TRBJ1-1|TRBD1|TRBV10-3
CAIRQGANTEAFF
TGTGCCATCCGACAGGGGGCGAACACTGAAGCTTTCTTT
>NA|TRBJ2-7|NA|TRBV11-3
CASSLGTSILPYF
TGTGCCAGCAGCTTAGGGACCTCCATATTACCGTACTTC
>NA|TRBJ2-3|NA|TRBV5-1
CASSLAFSGTDTQYF
TGCGCCAGCAGCTTGGCCTTCTCGGGCACAGATACGCAGTATTTT
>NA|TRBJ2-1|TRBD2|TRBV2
CASSVEGLAGGNEQFF
TGTGCCAGCAGTGTGGAAGGACTAGCGGGGGGGAATGAGCAGTTCTTC
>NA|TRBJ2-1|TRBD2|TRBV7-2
CASSLVASGVSYNEQFF
TGTGCCAGCAGCTTAGTGGCCAGCGGGGTATCCTACAATGAGCAGTTCTTC
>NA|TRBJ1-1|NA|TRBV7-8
CASSRGDILNTEAFF
TGTGCCAGCAGCCGCGGGGACATTTTGAACACTGAAGCTTTCTTT
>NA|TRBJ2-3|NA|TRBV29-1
CSVSWGLSTDTQYF
TGCAGCGTTTCGTGGGGACTTAGCACAGATACGCAGTATTTT
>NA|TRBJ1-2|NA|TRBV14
CASSQRIKYGYTF
TGTGCCAGCAGCCAACGAATAAAGTATGGCTACACCTTC
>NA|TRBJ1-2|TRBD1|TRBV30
CAWGVGTASYGYTF
TGTGCCTGGGGTGTAGGGACAGCATCATATGGCTACACCTTC
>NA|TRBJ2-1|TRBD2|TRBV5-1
CASSLTSGVSYNEQFF
TGCGCCAGCAGCTTGACTAGCGGGGTTTCCTACAATGAGCAGTTCTTC
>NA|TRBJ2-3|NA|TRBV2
CASSGAHTQYF
TGTGCCAGCAGCGGGGCCCATACGCAGTATTTT
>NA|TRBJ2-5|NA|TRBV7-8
CASSLLRETQYF
TGTGCCAGCAGCTTATTACGAGAGACCCAGTACTTC
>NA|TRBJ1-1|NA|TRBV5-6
CASSPGTTEAFF
TGTGCCAGCAGCCCCGGGACAACCGAAGCTTTCTTT
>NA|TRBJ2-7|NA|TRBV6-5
CASSPTAQGRYEQYF
TGTGCCAGCAGCCCTACGGCTCAGGGGAGGTACGAGCAGTACTTC
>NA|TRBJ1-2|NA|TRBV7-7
CASRMTVGDGYTF
TGTGCCAGCAGAATGACAGTAGGCGATGGCTACACCTTC
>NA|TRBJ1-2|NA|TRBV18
CASSPPGNPYGYTF
TGTGCCAGCTCACCACCAGGAAACCCTTATGGCTACACCTTC
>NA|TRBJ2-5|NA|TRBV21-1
CASSLTAGGGETQYF
TGTGCCAGCAGCTTGACAGCGGGGGGCGGGGAGACCCAGTACTTC
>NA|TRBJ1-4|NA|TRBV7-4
CASSLEYRGRGEKLFF
TGTGCCAGCAGCCTAGAGTATCGGGGCCGAGGGGAAAAACTGTTTTTT
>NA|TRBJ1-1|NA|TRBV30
CAWSTWGGFTEAFF
TGTGCCTGGAGTACATGGGGGGGGTTTACTGAAGCTTTCTTT
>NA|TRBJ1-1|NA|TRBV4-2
CASSQVSGGAFF
TGTGCCAGCAGCCAAGTATCGGGCGGGGCTTTCTTT
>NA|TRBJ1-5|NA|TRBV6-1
CASRAQGRGGQPQHF
TGTGCCAGCAGAGCCCAGGGACGAGGCGGCCAGCCCCAGCATTTT
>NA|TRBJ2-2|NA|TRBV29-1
CSVSSGGGGELFF
TGCAGCGTTAGTTCCGGGGGAGGCGGGGAGCTGTTTTTT
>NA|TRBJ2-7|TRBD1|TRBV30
CAWSRGGTYEQYF
TGTGCCTGGAGTCGAGGGGGCACCTACGAGCAGTACTTC
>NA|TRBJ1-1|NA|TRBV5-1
CASSLYVGGDTEAFF
TGCGCCAGCAGCTTGTACGTCGGGGGTGACACTGAAGCTTTCTTT
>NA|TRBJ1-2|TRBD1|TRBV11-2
CASSLARTGPGEGGYTF
TGTGCCAGCAGCTTAGCCAGGACAGGGCCGGGGGAGGGCGGCTACACCTTC
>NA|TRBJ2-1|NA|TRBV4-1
CASSQDGNEQFF
TGCGCCAGCAGCCAAGATGGGAATGAGCAGTTCTTC